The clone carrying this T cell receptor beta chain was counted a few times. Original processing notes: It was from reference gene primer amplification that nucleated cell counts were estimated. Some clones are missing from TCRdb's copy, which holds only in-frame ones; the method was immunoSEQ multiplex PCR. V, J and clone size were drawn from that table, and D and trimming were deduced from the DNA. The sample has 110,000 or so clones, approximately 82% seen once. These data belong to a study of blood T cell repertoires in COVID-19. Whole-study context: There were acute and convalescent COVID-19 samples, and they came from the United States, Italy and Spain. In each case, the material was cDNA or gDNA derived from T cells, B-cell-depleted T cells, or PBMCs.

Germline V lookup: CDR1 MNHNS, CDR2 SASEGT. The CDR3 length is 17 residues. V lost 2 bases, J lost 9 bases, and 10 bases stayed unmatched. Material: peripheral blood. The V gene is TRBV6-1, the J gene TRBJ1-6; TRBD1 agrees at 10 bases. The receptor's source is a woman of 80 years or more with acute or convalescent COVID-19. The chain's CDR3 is CASSELGTGANSSPLHF. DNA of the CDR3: TGTGCCAGCAGTGAACTCGGGACAGGGGCAAACAGTTCACCCCTCCACTTT.